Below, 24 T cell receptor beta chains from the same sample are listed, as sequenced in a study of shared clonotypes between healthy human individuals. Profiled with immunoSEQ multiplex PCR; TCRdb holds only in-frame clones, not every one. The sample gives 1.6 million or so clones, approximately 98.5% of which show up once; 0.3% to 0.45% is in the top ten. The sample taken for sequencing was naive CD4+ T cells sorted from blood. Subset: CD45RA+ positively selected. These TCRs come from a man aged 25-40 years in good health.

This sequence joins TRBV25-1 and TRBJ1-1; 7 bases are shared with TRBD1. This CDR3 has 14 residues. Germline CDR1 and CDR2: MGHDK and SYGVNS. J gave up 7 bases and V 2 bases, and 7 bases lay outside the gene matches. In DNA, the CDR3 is TGTGCCAGCAGTGAACCGGGACAGTTTTTTGAAGCTTTCTTT. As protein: CASSEPGQFFEAFF.

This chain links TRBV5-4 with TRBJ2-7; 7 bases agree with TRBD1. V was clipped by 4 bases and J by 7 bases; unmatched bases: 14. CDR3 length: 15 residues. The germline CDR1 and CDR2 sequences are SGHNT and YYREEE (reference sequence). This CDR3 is CASSQGQVPTSEQYF. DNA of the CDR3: TGTGCCAGCAGCCAAGGACAGGTACCCACATCGGAGCAGTACTTC.

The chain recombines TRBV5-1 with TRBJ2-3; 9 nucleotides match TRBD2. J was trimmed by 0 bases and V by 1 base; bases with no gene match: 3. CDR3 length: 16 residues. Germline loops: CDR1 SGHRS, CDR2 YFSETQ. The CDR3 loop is CASSLRTSESTDTQYF. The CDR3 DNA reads TGCGCCAGCAGCTTGAGGACTAGCGAGAGCACAGATACGCAGTATTTT.

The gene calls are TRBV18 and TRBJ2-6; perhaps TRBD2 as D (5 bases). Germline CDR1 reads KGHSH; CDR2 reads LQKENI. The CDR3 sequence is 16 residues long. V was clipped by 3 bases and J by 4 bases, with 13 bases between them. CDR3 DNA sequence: TGTGCCAGCTCACCTGATTGGGAGTCGGGGGCCAACGTCCTGACTTTC. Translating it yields CASSPDWESGANVLTF.

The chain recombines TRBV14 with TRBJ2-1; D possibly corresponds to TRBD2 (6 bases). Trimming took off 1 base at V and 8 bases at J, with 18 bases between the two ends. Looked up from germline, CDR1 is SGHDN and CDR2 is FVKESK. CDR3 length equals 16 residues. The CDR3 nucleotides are TGTGCCAGCAGCCAAGGTCCAGCGGGCTTTGTAGATGAGCAGTTCTTC. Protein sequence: CASSQGPAGFVDEQFF.

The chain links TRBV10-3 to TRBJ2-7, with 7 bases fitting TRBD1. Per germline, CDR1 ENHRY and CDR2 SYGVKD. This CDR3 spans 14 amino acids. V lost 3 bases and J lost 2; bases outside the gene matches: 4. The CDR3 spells CAISEGDRPYEQYF. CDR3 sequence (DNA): TGTGCCATCAGTGAAGGGGACAGACCCTACGAGCAGTACTTC.

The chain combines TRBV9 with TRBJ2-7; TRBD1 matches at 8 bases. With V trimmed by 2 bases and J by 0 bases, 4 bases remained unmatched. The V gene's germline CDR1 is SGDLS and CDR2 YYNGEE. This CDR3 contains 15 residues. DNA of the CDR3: TGTGCCAGCAGCGTGGGGACAGGAAACTCCTACGAGCAGTACTTC. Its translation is CASSVGTGNSYEQYF.

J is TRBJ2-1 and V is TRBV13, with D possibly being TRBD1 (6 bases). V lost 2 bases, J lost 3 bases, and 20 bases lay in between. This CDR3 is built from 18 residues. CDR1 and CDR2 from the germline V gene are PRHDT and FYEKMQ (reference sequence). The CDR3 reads CASSLKVNRVGVYNEQFF. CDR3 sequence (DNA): TGTGCCAGCAGCTTAAAGGTAAACAGGGTGGGGGTCTACAATGAGCAGTTCTTC.

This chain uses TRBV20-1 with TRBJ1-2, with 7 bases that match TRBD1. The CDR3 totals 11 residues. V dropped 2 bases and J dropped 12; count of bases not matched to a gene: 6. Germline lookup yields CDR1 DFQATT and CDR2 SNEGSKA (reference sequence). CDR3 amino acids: CSARSHDRDTF. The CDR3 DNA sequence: TGCAGTGCTAGATCCCACGACAGGGACACCTTC.

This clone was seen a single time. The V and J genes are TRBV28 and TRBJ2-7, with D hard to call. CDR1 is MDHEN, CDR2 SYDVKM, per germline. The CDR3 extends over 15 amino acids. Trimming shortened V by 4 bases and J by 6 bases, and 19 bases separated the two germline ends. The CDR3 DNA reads TGTGCCAGCAGTTCCTCCCCCTCTATGTACAGCGAGCAGTACTTC. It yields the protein CASSSSPSMYSEQYF.

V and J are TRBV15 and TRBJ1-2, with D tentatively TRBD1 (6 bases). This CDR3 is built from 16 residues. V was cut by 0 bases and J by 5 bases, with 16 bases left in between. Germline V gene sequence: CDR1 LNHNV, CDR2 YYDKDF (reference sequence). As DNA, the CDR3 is TGTGCCACCAGCAGAGATCTCAGGGGACTGTGGTATGGCTACACCTTC. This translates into CATSRDLRGLWYGYTF.

The CDR3 DNA reads TGTGCCAGCAGCTGGGGCCCCAGGGGGCTTCAGCCCCAGCATTTT. Translation gives CASSWGPRGLQPQHF. V is TRBV7-2 and J is TRBJ1-5; 8 bases match TRBD1. Germline CDR1 reads SGHTA; CDR2 reads FQGNSA. The CDR3 spans 15 residues. The V and J ends lost 4 bases and 6 bases, in that order; junction bases with no gene match: 8.

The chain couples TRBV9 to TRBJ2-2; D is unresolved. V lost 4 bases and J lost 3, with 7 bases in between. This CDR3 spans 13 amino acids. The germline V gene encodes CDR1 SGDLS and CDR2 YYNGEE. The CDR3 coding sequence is TGTGCCAGCAGCTTTCAGGACACCGGGGAGCTGTTTTTT. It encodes CASSFQDTGELFF.

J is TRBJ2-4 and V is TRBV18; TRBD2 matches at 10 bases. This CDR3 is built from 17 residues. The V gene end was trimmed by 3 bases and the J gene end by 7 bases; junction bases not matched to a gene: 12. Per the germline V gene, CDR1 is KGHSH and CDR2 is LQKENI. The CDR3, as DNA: TGTGCCAGCTCACCTTCCCTCGGGCTAGCGGGAGTGAACATTCAGTACTTC. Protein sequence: CASSPSLGLAGVNIQYF.

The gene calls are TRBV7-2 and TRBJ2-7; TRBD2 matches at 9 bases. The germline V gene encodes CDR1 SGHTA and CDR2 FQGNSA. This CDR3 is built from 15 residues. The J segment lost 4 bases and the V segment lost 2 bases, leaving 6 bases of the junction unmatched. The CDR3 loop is CASSLQSSGIYEQYF. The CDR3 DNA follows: TGTGCCAGCAGCTTACAGTCTAGCGGGATTTACGAGCAGTACTTC. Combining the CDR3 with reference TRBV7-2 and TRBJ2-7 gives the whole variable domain GAGVSQSPSNKVTEKGKDVELRCDPISGHTALYWYRQSLGQGLEFLIYFQGNSAPDKSGLPSDRFSAERTGGSVSTLTIQRTQQEDSAVYLCASSLQSSGIYEQYFGPGTRLTVT.

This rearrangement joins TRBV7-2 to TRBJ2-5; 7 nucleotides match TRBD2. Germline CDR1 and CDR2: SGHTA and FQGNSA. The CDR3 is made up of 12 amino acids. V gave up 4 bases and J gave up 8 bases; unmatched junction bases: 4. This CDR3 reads CASSSAGITQYF. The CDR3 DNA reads TGTGCCAGCAGCTCAGCGGGAATCACCCAGTACTTC.

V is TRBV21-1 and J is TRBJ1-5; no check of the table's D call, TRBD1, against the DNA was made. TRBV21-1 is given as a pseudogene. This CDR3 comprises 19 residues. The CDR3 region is CASSKNRQGDCEPNQPQHF. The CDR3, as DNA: TGTGCCAGCAGCAAAAACAGGCAGGGTGATTGTGAGCCCAATCAGCCCCAGCATTTT.

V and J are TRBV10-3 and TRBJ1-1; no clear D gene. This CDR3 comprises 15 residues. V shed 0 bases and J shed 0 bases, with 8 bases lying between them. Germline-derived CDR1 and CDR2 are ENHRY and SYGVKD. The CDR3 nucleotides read TGTGCCATCAGTGAGTCTACAGCAATGAACACTGAAGCTTTCTTT. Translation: CAISESTAMNTEAFF.

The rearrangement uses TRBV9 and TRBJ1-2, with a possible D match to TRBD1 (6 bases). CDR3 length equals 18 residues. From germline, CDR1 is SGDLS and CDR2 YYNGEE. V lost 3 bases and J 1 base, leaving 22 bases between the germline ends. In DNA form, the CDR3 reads TGTGCCAGCAGCGCACCCTCTCGGTTACAGGGTGGTAACTATGGCTACACCTTC. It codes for CASSAPSRLQGGNYGYTF. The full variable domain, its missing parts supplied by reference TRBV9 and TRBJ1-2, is DSGVTQTPKHLITATGQRVTLRCSPRSGDLSVYWYQQSLDQGLQFLIQYYNGEERAKGNILERFSAQQFPDLHSELNLSSLELGDSALYFCASSAPSRLQGGNYGYTFGSGTRLTVV.

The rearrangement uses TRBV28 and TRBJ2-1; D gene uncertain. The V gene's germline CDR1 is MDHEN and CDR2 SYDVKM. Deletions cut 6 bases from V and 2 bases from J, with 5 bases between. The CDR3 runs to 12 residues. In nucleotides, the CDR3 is TGTGCCAGCAGGGGTGCCTACAATGAGCAGTTCTTC. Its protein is CASRGAYNEQFF.

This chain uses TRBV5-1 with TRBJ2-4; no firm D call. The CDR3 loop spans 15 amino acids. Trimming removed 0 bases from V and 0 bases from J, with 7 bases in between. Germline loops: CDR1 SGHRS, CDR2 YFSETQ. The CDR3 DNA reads TGCGCCAGCAGCTTGGGCATCATAGCCAAAAACATTCAGTACTTC. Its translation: CASSLGIIAKNIQYF.

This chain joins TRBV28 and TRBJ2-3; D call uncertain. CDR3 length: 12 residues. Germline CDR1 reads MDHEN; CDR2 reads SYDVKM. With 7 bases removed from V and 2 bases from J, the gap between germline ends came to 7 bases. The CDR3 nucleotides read TGTGCCAGCAAGCCGTCCACAGATACGCAGTATTTT. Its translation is CASKPSTDTQYF.

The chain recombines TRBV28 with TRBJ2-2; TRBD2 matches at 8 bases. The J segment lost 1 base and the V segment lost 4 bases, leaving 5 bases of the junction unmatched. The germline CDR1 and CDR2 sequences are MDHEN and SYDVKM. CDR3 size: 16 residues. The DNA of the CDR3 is TGTGCCAGCAGTTCGGCGGGAGGCCTGAACACCGGGGAGCTGTTTTTT. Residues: CASSSAGGLNTGELFF.

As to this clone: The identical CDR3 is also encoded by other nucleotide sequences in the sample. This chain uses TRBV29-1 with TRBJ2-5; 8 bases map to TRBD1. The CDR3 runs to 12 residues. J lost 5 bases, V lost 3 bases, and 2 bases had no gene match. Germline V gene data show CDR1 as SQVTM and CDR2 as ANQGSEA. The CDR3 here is CSVETGVETQYF. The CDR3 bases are TGCAGCGTTGAGACAGGGGTGGAGACCCAGTACTTC.